This entry concerns a single T cell receptor beta chain. This clone's antigen is unknown. No per-base quality is available; no much larger clone lies one base away. RNA was extracted using the RNeasy kit, and roughly 0.5 to 1 ug of the RNA was reverse transcribed with random hexamers. TCR beta CDR3 regions were amplified with the immunoSEQ multiplex PCR assay covering 54 Vbeta and 13 Jbeta segments. PCR amplification bias was corrected using a synthetic template baseline for primer optimization and computational correction. Per the authors' processing: Reads were annotated to V, D and J genes per IMGT and analyzed with immunoSEQ Analyzer, keeping only productive sequences. Clonality was computed as one minus Shannon entropy normalized by log2 of the number of productive unique sequences. Public and private clones were assessed among the 100 most prevalent clones of each patient and control. Clones were defined as Susac-specific if absent from the healthy and MS cohorts, from 1052 published viral clones and from other ImmuneACCESS disease sequences. Starting from the raw public reads, TCRdb applied fastp trimming at Q25, assembled clones with MiXCR and retained in-frame beta chains. Merged by CDR3 protein, the rows form single entries marked with the most common genes and DNA. The V and J calls come from TCRdb's annotation, not from the publication. The sample table contains around 140,000 distinct CDR3 sequences; only one count was recorded for around 80% of them. The ten largest clones add up to more than 0.5% of the sample.

There are 15 amino acids in the CDR3, from cysteine to phenylalanine inclusive. The kept DNA is CDR3 alone, 45 bases in frame from the first base. V and J are truncated by 5 bases and 0 bases respectively, leaving an intervening sequence of 13 bases. Looking up the germline V gene (reference sequence) yields CDR1 SEHNR and CDR2 FQNEAQ. The record originates from a study of CD8 T cells in Susac syndrome (dated by TCRdb to about 2019). Regarding the complete study: Whether CD8+ T cell activation and differentiation in Susac syndrome was antigen driven was tested using repertoire sequencing. Clonality of the CD8+ T cell repertoire was compared between roughly 13 healthy donors, about 14 Susac syndrome patients and 15 multiple sclerosis patients. Study-wide findings and limitations: The study acknowledged that relatively few individuals were included in the TCR sequencing and HLA analysis.

Peripheral blood CD8+ and CD4+ T cells from healthy donors, Susac syndrome patients and multiple sclerosis patients were profiled using high-throughput TCR beta sequencing. The multiple sclerosis controls were treatment-naive patients who had stable or active relapsing-remitting disease and met the revised McDonald criteria. CD8+ TEMRA cells were enriched by FACS, while bulk CD8+ and CD4+ T cells were purified by magnetic negative isolation. Blood was drawn into EDTA tubes, processed within 24 hours, and PBMCs were isolated by density gradient centrifugation. PBMCs intended for TCR sequencing were cryopreserved in liquid nitrogen and thawed later in a water bath at 37 degrees C. Purity of sorted or isolated CD4+, CD8+ and CD8+ TEMRA cells was at least 90%.

This chain is built from TRBV7-9 and TRBJ1-2; the D gene cannot be resolved reliably. The origin of this receptor is a human donor with multiple sclerosis. The source material was CD8+ T cells from PBMCs. Read as DNA, the sequence is TGTGCCAGCAGCAAAGAACACCGAGCTAACTATGGCTACACCTTC. Translated, this gives CASSKEHRANYGYTF.